The 25 T cell receptor beta chains below come from one sample, sequenced in a study of blood T cell repertoires in COVID-19. The table came from immunoSEQ multiplex PCR; TCRdb's copy has only in-frame clones and leaves some out. The table has roughly 330,000 clones, about 90% seen once. Sequencing was done on a sample of PBMCs or T cells enriched from blood (not recorded which). The receptors shown here come from a woman aged 25 to 39 who had recovered from COVID-19.

The chain carries TRBV5-4 and TRBJ1-2; tentatively, D is TRBD1 (5 bases). V was trimmed by 6 bases and J by 0 bases, leaving 18 bases between them. CDR1 and CDR2 (germline): SGHNT, YYREEE (reference sequence). The CDR3 totals 16 residues. The CDR3, as DNA: TGTGCCAGCAAACCGCCCCCGGGCAGGGCTAACTATGGCTACACCTTC. Translated: CASKPPPGRANYGYTF.

The chain has TRBV6-1 and TRBJ2-5, with D unresolved. CDR1 and CDR2 (germline): MNHNS, SASEGT. The CDR3 is 14 amino acids. V gave up 2 bases and J gave up 4 bases, with 11 bases separating them. The CDR3 sequence is CASSEMLRGETQYF. CDR3 DNA sequence: TGTGCCAGCAGTGAAATGTTGAGAGGAGAGACCCAGTACTTC.

The V gene is TRBV6-5, the J gene TRBJ1-2, with 8 bases fitting TRBD1. The CDR3 runs 12 residues. Germline V gene sequence: CDR1 MNHEY, CDR2 SVGAGI. J was trimmed by 5 bases and V by 6 bases; bases with no gene match: 2. The CDR3 region has the DNA TGTGCCAGCAGGGACAGGGCGTATGGCTACACCTTC. It translates to CASRDRAYGYTF.

The rearrangement uses TRBV5-6 and TRBJ2-1, with D possibly matching TRBD1 (6 bases). Deletions cut 2 bases from V and 4 bases from J, with 22 bases between. The CDR3 is 18 amino acids. Per germline, CDR1 SGHDT and CDR2 YYEEEE. The CDR3 DNA sequence: TGTGCCAGCAGCTTACCTACCCACAGGGAGAACACTTACAATGAGCAGTTCTTC. It yields the protein CASSLPTHRENTYNEQFF.

This chain joins TRBV2 and TRBJ1-2, with a weak D call TRBD1 (5 bases). The CDR3 runs to 12 residues. The germline CDR1 and CDR2 sequences are SNHLY and FYNNEI. V lost 0 bases and J 8 bases, leaving 7 bases between the germline ends. The DNA of the CDR3 is TGTGCCAGCAGTGAAGCGAAGGGGGGCTACACCTTC. Translated: CASSEAKGGYTF.

The rearrangement joins TRBV19 to TRBJ2-5; 9 bases are a match to TRBD1. CDR3 length equals 15 residues. CDR1 and CDR2 from the germline V gene are LNHDA and SQIVND (reference sequence). V gave up 6 bases and J gave up 5 bases; unmatched junction bases: 10. CDR3 in amino acids: CASSLDRGEGETQYF. The CDR3 nucleotides are TGTGCCAGTAGCCTGGACAGGGGCGAAGGGGAGACCCAGTACTTC.

The chain employs TRBV5-4 and TRBJ1-3, with a possible D match to TRBD1 (6 bases). This CDR3 spans 14 amino acids. Trimming removed 6 bases at V and 8 bases at J, with 18 bases between. The V gene's germline CDR1 is SGHNT and CDR2 YYREEE (reference sequence). CDR3 bases: TGTGCCAGCACCAACCAACCCCCAGGGGACACCATATATTTT. Encoded protein: CASTNQPPGDTIYF.

This clone was recorded once. V usage is TRBV5-1 and J usage is TRBJ2-2; D not resolved. CDR3 length: 16 residues. The V gene lost 4 bases and the J gene lost 1 base, with 14 bases spanning the gap. Germline V gene sequence: CDR1 SGHRS, CDR2 YFSETQ. The CDR3 spells CASSPSQDLNTGELFF. In DNA form, the CDR3 reads TGCGCCAGCAGCCCCAGTCAGGATCTGAACACCGGGGAGCTGTTTTTT. Using reference TRBV5-1 and TRBJ2-2 for the parts outside the CDR3, the full variable domain is KAGVTQTPRYLIKTRGQQVTLSCSPISGHRSVSWYQQTPGQGLQFLFEYFSETQRNKGNFPGRFSGRQFSNSRSEMNVSTLELGDSALYLCASSPSQDLNTGELFFGEGSRLTVL.

About this clone itself: The identical CDR3 is also encoded by other nucleotide sequences in the sample. This chain links TRBV7-9 with TRBJ1-3, with D hard to call. The germline V and J ends were trimmed by 5 bases and 1 base, with 12 bases remaining between them. Germline CDR1 reads SEHNR; CDR2 reads FQNEAQ (reference sequence). This CDR3 comprises 15 residues. This CDR3 is CASSPRGVSGNTIYF. The CDR3, as DNA: TGTGCCAGCAGCCCACGCGGTGTTTCTGGAAACACCATATATTTT.

The chain has TRBV7-2 and TRBJ1-1, with 7 bases identical to TRBD1. The V gene's germline CDR1 is SGHTA and CDR2 FQGNSA. V was clipped by 5 bases and J by 4 bases; unmatched bases: 7. This CDR3 contains 14 residues. The DNA for the CDR3 is TGTGCCAGCAGCACCGGACAGGTGAGCACTGAAGCTTTCTTT. Encoded protein: CASSTGQVSTEAFF.

The chain joins TRBV2 to TRBJ2-5, with D possibly matching TRBD2 (6 bases). The ends were cut back, 6 bases at V and 4 bases at J, with 12 bases in the middle. The CDR3 length is 13 residues. Germline V CDR1 and CDR2: SNHLY, FYNNEI. The DNA for the CDR3 is TGTGCCAGCAGGCGACTAGTTCCAGAGACCCAGTACTTC. Amino acid sequence: CASRRLVPETQYF. Drawing the rest from reference TRBV2 and TRBJ2-5, the complete variable domain is EPEVTQTPSHQVTQMGQEVILRCVPISNHLYFYWYRQILGQKVEFLVSFYNNEISEKSEIFDDQFSVERPDGSNFTLKIRSTKLEDSAMYFCASRRLVPETQYFGPGTRLLVL.

The rearrangement uses TRBV7-6 and TRBJ1-1; perhaps TRBD1 as D (5 bases). The CDR3 runs to 13 residues. Germline assignment: CDR1 SGHVS and CDR2 FNYEAQ. V was shortened by 5 bases and J by 8 bases, with 15 bases between the two germline ends. CDR3 nucleotide sequence: TGTGCCAGCAGCCATCTAGGGAACAGGGAAGCTTTCTTT. Encoded protein: CASSHLGNREAFF. Full variable domain (remainder filled in from reference TRBV7-6 and TRBJ1-1): GAGVSQSPRYKVTKRGQDVALRCDPISGHVSLYWYRQALGQGPEFLTYFNYEAQQDKSGLPNDRFSAERPEGSISTLTIQRTEQRDSAMYRCASSHLGNREAFFGQGTRLTVV.

V usage is TRBV28 and J usage is TRBJ1-2; 7 nucleotides line up with TRBD1. V gave up 3 bases and J gave up 2 bases; unmatched junction bases: 9. From germline, CDR1 is MDHEN and CDR2 SYDVKM. This CDR3 contains 16 residues. DNA for the CDR3: TGTGCCAGCAGTTTGGACCCGGGACAGCTGAACTATGGCTACACCTTC. Translation gives CASSLDPGQLNYGYTF.

Details on this clone: The sample contains more than one DNA sequence encoding this CDR3. The CDR3: CASSLQGMNTEAFF. In nucleotides, the CDR3 is TGTGCCAGCAGCTTACAGGGGATGAACACTGAAGCTTTCTTT. The rearrangement joins TRBV7-9 to TRBJ1-1; D is perhaps TRBD1 (6 bases). The CDR3 is 14 amino acids. Trimming stripped 2 bases from V and 0 bases from J, with 7 bases between. CDR1 SEHNR and CDR2 FQNEAQ come from the germline V gene (reference sequence).

The V call is TRBV3-1 (or the pseudogene TRBV3-2), the J call TRBJ2-5; tentatively, D is TRBD1 (6 bases). The length of the CDR3 is 12 residues. Looked up from germline, CDR1 is LGHDT and CDR2 is YNNKEL (reference sequence). The V end was cut by 5 bases, the J end by 4 bases, with 8 bases between. CDR3 sequence: CASSSRGETQYF. The CDR3 DNA reads as TGTGCCAGCAGCTCCAGGGGAGAGACCCAGTACTTC.

The chain is built from TRBV6-1 and TRBJ1-1; D gene ambiguous. V was trimmed by 2 bases and J by 1 base, leaving 8 bases between them. This CDR3 region has 14 residues. From germline, CDR1 is MNHNS and CDR2 SASEGT. The CDR3 DNA sequence: TGTGCCAGCAGTGAAAACGGCGGGAACACTGAAGCTTTCTTT. This sequence encodes CASSENGGNTEAFF.

The chain uses TRBV12-5 and TRBJ1-2, with TRBD1 matching 9 bases. The germline gives CDR1 LGHNT, CDR2 FRNRAP. This CDR3 is 16 amino acids long. J was trimmed by 5 bases and V by 1 base; bases with no gene match: 8. CDR3 in amino acids: CASGLAGTGRWYGYTF. Written as DNA, the CDR3 is TGTGCTAGTGGTTTGGCCGGGACAGGGCGTTGGTATGGCTACACCTTC.

The chain links TRBV19 to TRBJ2-5, with D perhaps TRBD1 (6 bases). Germline CDR1 is LNHDA and CDR2 is SQIVND (reference sequence). The CDR3 totals 15 residues. The V end lost 1 base, the J end lost 5 bases, and 14 bases lay between the germline ends. The CDR3 spells CASSIGSGEGETQYF. DNA for the CDR3: TGTGCCAGTAGTATAGGTTCAGGGGAAGGGGAGACCCAGTACTTC.

This sequence joins TRBV4-3 and TRBJ1-2, with D tentatively TRBD1 (6 bases). Trimming pared 1 base from V and 6 bases from J, leaving 12 bases between. The CDR3 is made up of 14 amino acids. Germline V gives CDR1 LGHNA, CDR2 YSLEER. Written as DNA, the CDR3 is TGCGCCAGCAGCCAAGGCCCGGGGGGCCATGGCTACACCTTC. Translated, it gives CASSQGPGGHGYTF.

The genes are TRBV6-2 or TRBV6-3 and TRBJ2-6; 9 bases agree with TRBD1. This CDR3 spans 16 amino acids. Per the germline V gene, CDR1 is MNHEY and CDR2 is SVGEGT. Trimming removed 6 bases from V and 4 bases from J; junction bases left unmatched: 7. The CDR3 spells CASSPGTGTGANVLTF. The CDR3 bases are TGTGCCAGCAGCCCCGGGACAGGGACAGGGGCCAACGTCCTGACTTTC.

The genes are TRBV5-1 and TRBJ2-1, with 11 bases aligning to TRBD2. J lost 10 bases, V lost 0 bases, and 6 bases had no gene match. In germline, CDR1 is SGHRS, CDR2 YFSETQ. This CDR3 is 15 amino acids long. CDR3 loop: CASSLEGLAELEQFF. CDR3 sequence (DNA): TGCGCCAGCAGCTTGGAGGGACTAGCGGAGTTGGAGCAGTTCTTC.

The chain employs TRBV5-1 and TRBJ2-3, with no clear D. Germline CDR1 SGHRS, CDR2 YFSETQ. Trimming removed 1 base at V and 2 bases at J, with 8 bases between. This CDR3 spans 14 amino acids. The CDR3 protein is CASSLLSITDTQYF. Here the CDR3 DNA reads TGCGCCAGCAGCTTGTTGAGTATCACAGATACGCAGTATTTT.

CDR3 bases: TGTGCCAGCAGGTCGGGACATCGTGAAGCTTTCTTT. As protein: CASRSGHREAFF. The V and J genes are TRBV6-5 and TRBJ1-1, with D possibly being TRBD1 (6 bases). Germline V CDR1 and CDR2: MNHEY, SVGAGI. The CDR3 covers 12 residues. The V gene lost 6 bases and the J gene lost 7 bases, with 12 bases spanning the gap.

This chain uses TRBV6-5 with TRBJ2-2; TRBD2 might be the D (6 bases). The CDR3 runs 15 residues. The germline CDR1 and CDR2 sequences are MNHEY and SVGAGI. Deletions cut 6 bases from V and 6 bases from J, with 17 bases between. The CDR3 is CASSRGLKLAGELFF. The CDR3 DNA follows: TGTGCCAGCAGCCGCGGACTAAAATTAGCCGGGGAGCTGTTTTTT.

The chain joins TRBV19 to TRBJ1-2; 7 nucleotides align to TRBD1. Germline V gives CDR1 LNHDA, CDR2 SQIVND (reference sequence). The CDR3 contains 13 residues. Trimming cost V 10 bases and J 5 bases; bases outside gene matches: 10. Here the CDR3 DNA reads TGTGCCACTGGACGGGACAGTCGATATGGCTACACCTTC. Residues: CATGRDSRYGYTF. Full variable domain (remainder filled in from reference TRBV19 and TRBJ1-2): DGGITQSPKYLFRKEGQNVTLSCEQNLNHDAMYWYRQDPGQGLRLIYYSQIVNDFQKGDIAEGYSVSREKKESFPLTVTSAQKNPTAFYLCATGRDSRYGYTFGSGTRLTVV.